The rows below give T cell receptor beta chains drawn from one sample of a study of T cells in narcolepsy. This table comes from immunoSEQ multiplex PCR, and its TCRdb copy is limited to in-frame clones, with some not included. The data hold 30,000 or so clones, with 82% observed a single time. Sequencing input: CD45RA- memory CD4+ T cells from PBMCs. These receptors all come from a human donor with narcolepsy. The CDR3 runs from the conserved cysteine through the conserved F or W. The D gene is left open where the match is weak. Rows give clone size only sometimes, using once, few, many, or a class for an expanded clone.

TRBV5-4,TRBD1,TRBJ2-5,.,TGTGCCAGCAGCCACCGACAGGGGGCAGGGACCCAGTACTTC,CASSHRQGAGTQYF
TRBV19,.,TRBJ1-1,.,TGTGCCAGTAGTAGGAGCGGGGGCGGTGACACTGAAGCTTTCTTT,CASSRSGGGDTEAFF
TRBV27,.,TRBJ1-5,.,TGTGCCAGCAGTTCGCGGGGACGGTATAGCAATCAGCCCCAGCATTTT,CASSSRGRYSNQPQHF
TRBV30,.,TRBJ1-6,.,TGTGCCTGGAGTGAAGGTGGCAGTAATTCACCCCTCCACTTT,CAWSEGGSNSPLHF
TRBV5-1,.,TRBJ2-7,few,TGCGCCAGCAGCGCGGATAGCTACGAGCAGTACTTC,CASSADSYEQYF
TRBV30,.,TRBJ1-1,.,TGTGCCTCCCAGAGGGTGGGAACTGAAGCTTTCTTT,CASQRVGTEAFF
TRBV5-4,.,TRBJ2-6,.,TGTGCCAGCAGCTTATCTGGGGCCAACGTCCTGACTTTC,CASSLSGANVLTF
TRBV5-6,TRBD2,TRBJ2-5,once,TGTGCCAGCAGCTTAGCGGGAGCGCTGTTTAGAGAGACCCAGTACTTC,CASSLAGALFRETQYF
TRBV5-4,.,TRBJ1-1,.,TGTGCCAACCTCGGGGGCACTGAAGCTTTCTTT,CANLGGTEAFF
TRBV10-1,.,TRBJ1-1,.,TGCGCCAGCAGTGAGTCTCATTCTTGGACAAGGCGGATGAACACTGAAGCTTTCTTT,CASSESHSWTRRMNTEAFF
TRBV18,TRBD2,TRBJ2-1,.,TGTGCCAGCTCACCAGGGACTAGCGGCTATGAGCAGTTCTTC,CASSPGTSGYEQFF
TRBV6-1,.,TRBJ1-5,.,TGTGCCAGCAGTGAATCTACGGGGCTTCAGCCCCAGCATTTT,CASSESTGLQPQHF
TRBV4-1,.,TRBJ1-2,.,TGCGCCAGCAGACGTGCGGACGGTAACTATGGCTACACCTTC,CASRRADGNYGYTF
TRBV14,TRBD1,TRBJ2-3,.,TGTGCCAGCAGCCCCCTAACGGGGACAGGGGCCAGCACAGATACGCAGTATTTT,CASSPLTGTGASTDTQYF
TRBV5-1,TRBD2,TRBJ2-3,.,TGCGCCAGCAGCTTCCGGGCGGGAGCACTAAGCACAGATACGCAGTATTTT,CASSFRAGALSTDTQYF
TRBV10-2,.,TRBJ1-1,once,TGCGCCAGCATAGGACAGTTGAACACTGAAGCTTTCTTT,CASIGQLNTEAFF
TRBV5-1,TRBD1,TRBJ1-1,.,TGCGCCAGCAGCTTGGATGGGACAGGGGCCGCGAACACTGAAGCTTTCTTT,CASSLDGTGAANTEAFF
TRBV6-5,.,TRBJ1-1,once,TGTGCCAGCAGACAAGAGGGTCGCCATGAAGCTTTCTTT,CASRQEGRHEAFF
TRBV27,.,TRBJ2-2,once,TGTGCCAGCAGTCAGGTGTTTTCGGGCACCGGGGAGCTGTTTTTT,CASSQVFSGTGELFF
TRBV11-2,.,TRBJ1-1,.,TGTGCCAGCAGCTTAGTCTCTGAAGCTTTCTTT,CASSLVSEAFF
TRBV28,.,TRBJ2-7,.,TGTGCCAGCAGTTTACCCCAGGCCCCCAGGGGCTCCTACGAGCAGTACTTC,CASSLPQAPRGSYEQYF
TRBV18,TRBD1,TRBJ1-5,.,TGTGCCAGCTCACCCTACGGACAGGGGGCTGGCAATCAGCCCCAGCATTTT,CASSPYGQGAGNQPQHF
TRBV7-9,.,TRBJ2-3,.,TGTGCCAGCTCAAGTGCGGTCCCACCAGATACGCAGTATTTT,CASSSAVPPDTQYF
TRBV7-7,.,TRBJ2-2,.,TGTGCCAGCAGGAGTAAGACCGGGGAGCTGTTTTTT,CASRSKTGELFF
TRBV11-2,TRBD1,TRBJ1-1,.,TGTGCCAGCAGCTGGATCCCGGGACAGCTGAACACTGAAGCTTTCTTT,CASSWIPGQLNTEAFF
TRBV11-2,TRBD1,TRBJ1-1,.,TGTGCCAGCAGCTCTAGTGACAGGGGGCTACTGTTGAACACTGAAGCTTTCTTT,CASSSSDRGLLLNTEAFF
TRBV19,TRBD2,TRBJ2-3,.,TGTGCCACCGCACGAGTAGCGGGGGTGAGCACAGATACGCAGTATTTT,CATARVAGVSTDTQYF
TRBV7-8,TRBD1,TRBJ1-3,.,TGTGCCAGCAGTTCCCAGACAGGGCGCTCTGGAAACACCATATATTTT,CASSSQTGRSGNTIYF
TRBV6-4,TRBD1,TRBJ1-1,.,TGTGCCAGCCGCCGGGGGACAGACAACACTGAAGCTTTCTTT,CASRRGTDNTEAFF
TRBV7-2,.,TRBJ2-3,.,TGTGCCAGCAGCTTAGGTAGGGGTGCAGATACGCAGTATTTT,CASSLGRGADTQYF
TRBV5-6,TRBD2,TRBJ2-3,.,TGTGCCAGCAGCTCGGGACTAGCTCGCGATACGCAGTATTTT,CASSSGLARDTQYF
TRBV5-1,TRBD2,TRBJ2-1,.,TGCGCCAGCAGCTGGGTCCGGGGGGACAATGAGCAGTTCTTC,CASSWVRGDNEQFF
TRBV5-6,TRBD2,TRBJ2-1,.,TGTGCCAGCAGCATAAGACTAGCGGTAGGGACCTACAATGAGCAGTTCTTC,CASSIRLAVGTYNEQFF
TRBV19,TRBD1,TRBJ2-5,.,TGTGCCAGTAAATCTGGGACAGGGGGAAGAACCCAGTACTTC,CASKSGTGGRTQYF
TRBV5-4,TRBD2,TRBJ2-7,.,TGTGCCAGCAGCGCCCCCGGGACTATTATCGAGCAGTACTTC,CASSAPGTIIEQYF
TRBV28,TRBD2,TRBJ2-7,.,TGTGCCAGCAGTTTGTCGACTAGCGGGAGCTACGAGCAGTACTTC,CASSLSTSGSYEQYF
TRBV11-1,TRBD2,TRBJ2-5,.,TGTGCCAGCAGCTTAGCGGCGGGGGGGCGTCGAGAGACCCAGTACTTC,CASSLAAGGRRETQYF
TRBV11-3,TRBD1,TRBJ1-1,.,TGTGCCAGCAGCCAGGACAGGGGTGAAGCTTTCTTT,CASSQDRGEAFF
TRBV6-1,.,TRBJ1-2,.,TGTGCCAGCAGAAAAACAGGGTCCTTCTATGGCTACACCTTC,CASRKTGSFYGYTF
TRBV5-1,TRBD2,TRBJ2-1,.,TGCGCCAGCAGCCCCCCAGGGCTAGCGGGGTTGTTCGGTGAGCAGTTCTTC,CASSPPGLAGLFGEQFF
TRBV28,.,TRBJ2-2,.,TGTGCCAGCAGGAAGGACAGGAACACCGGGGAGCTGTTTTTT,CASRKDRNTGELFF
TRBV28,TRBD2,TRBJ2-3,.,TGTGCCAGCAGTATTGCGGGGGGTTTGGATACGCAGTATTTT,CASSIAGGLDTQYF
TRBV7-2,.,TRBJ2-1,.,TGTGCCAGCAGCTTCGGACCGAGGGAGTTCTTC,CASSFGPREFF
TRBV27,.,TRBJ1-6,.,TGTGCCAGCAGTTTGTCGTTCGTAGGGGTGTATAATTCACCCCTCCACTTT,CASSLSFVGVYNSPLHF
TRBV7-2,.,TRBJ2-7,.,TGTGCCAGCAGCTTAGGCCGGGGATTGTTTTACGAGCAGTACTTC,CASSLGRGLFYEQYF
TRBV18,TRBD1,TRBJ1-1,once,TGTGCCAGCTCATCAGGGGGGAACACTGAAGCTTTCTTT,CASSSGGNTEAFF
TRBV19,TRBD1,TRBJ1-5,.,TGTGCCAGTAGGGAGACAGGGGGGGGCAATCAGCCCCAGCATTTT,CASRETGGGNQPQHF
TRBV15,.,TRBJ1-4,.,TGTGCCACCAGCAGAGACTTCAGGGGCAGGAATGAAAAACTGTTTTTT,CATSRDFRGRNEKLFF
TRBV2,TRBD2,TRBJ2-7,.,TGTGCCAGCAGTGGACTAGCGGGGGCTATCTACGAGCAGTACTTC,CASSGLAGAIYEQYF
TRBV5-1,TRBD1,TRBJ1-2,.,TGCGCCAGCAGCGAACCGGGACAGGGGCCTTATGGCTACACCTTC,CASSEPGQGPYGYTF
TRBV6-5,TRBD1,TRBJ1-1,once,TGTGCCAGCAGGAGTAGGGGGCTAATGAACACTGAAGCTTTCTTT,CASRSRGLMNTEAFF
TRBV7-8,TRBD1,TRBJ1-1,.,TGTGCCAGCAGCTTCACATACAGGGGGCGCGGTACTGAAGCTTTCTTT,CASSFTYRGRGTEAFF
TRBV5-1,.,TRBJ1-2,.,TGCGCCAGCAGCCCCAGGGAGGGGGGATTAGATGGCTACACCTTC,CASSPREGGLDGYTF